Only a few counts were recorded for the clone carrying this T cell receptor beta chain. Its antigen is unidentified. The record originates from a study of response to subunit inactivated influenza vaccine. Study-level points and caveats: Authors suggested each seasonal flu vaccination may recruit only limited numbers of new T cells.

The CDR3 sequence is 12 residues long. Germline assignment: CDR1 SQVTM and CDR2 ANQGSEA. Trimming cost V 4 bases and J 5 bases, with 11 bases left between them. Each CDR3 protein gets one entry after TCRdb re-called the RT-PCR reads with MiXCR. Among some 500,000 distinct CDR3 sequences listed, 10% to 15% were seen once. V usage is TRBV29-1 and J usage is TRBJ2-5; D may be TRBD1 (5 bases). This TCR was recovered from a man in his fifties or sixties who received an inactivated influenza vaccine. Sequenced here: PBMCs from blood, sampled around seven weeks after vaccination. The CDR3 region is CSVVPAGETQYF. The DNA of the CDR3 is TGCAGCGTTGTACCCGCAGGGGAGACCCAGTACTTC.